Below, one TCR beta chain is given with its context. These data come from a study of blood T cell repertoires in COVID-19. In the study overall: Collection of acute and convalescent COVID-19 samples took place in the United States, Italy and Spain.

Per the original data handling: Researchers report that nucleated cell counts were estimated from reference gene primer amplification. Generated by immunoSEQ multiplex PCR, the TCRdb table keeps only in-frame clones and is missing some. D and trimming come from the DNA, and the V and J calls and clone size come from that table. The table lists 250,000 to 300,000 clones, around nine tenths of them singletons, with roughly 1.8% in the top ten. In germline, CDR1 is SGHTA, CDR2 FQGNSA. The length of the CDR3 is 13 residues. V was pared by 2 bases and J by 6 bases, with 2 bases of the junction left unmatched.

Source material: PBMCs or T cells enriched from blood (not recorded which). This chain connects TRBV7-2 to TRBJ1-2; 8 bases match TRBD1. This TCR derives from an older woman who had recovered from COVID-19. In nucleotides, the CDR3 is TGTGCCAGCAGCTTACAGGGGGCGAATGGCTACACCTTC. Translated: CASSLQGANGYTF.